Listed below are T cell receptor beta chains from one sample, sequenced in a study of blood T cell repertoires in COVID-19. The assay was immunoSEQ multiplex PCR, and TCRdb's table has in-frame clones only and misses some. The sample comprises 50,000 to 65,000 clones, over 70% of which are singletons, and roughly 6% rests with the top ten. The sample comprised peripheral blood. The receptor source for this set is a human donor in a cohort sampled during active COVID-19. Each CDR3 is given with its conserved first and last residue. D genes are given only for firm matches. The size of a clone is reported for some rows only, either as once, few or many, or as a class for expanded clones.

>TRBV5-4|TRBJ2-5|few|.
CASSRLADGGETQYF
TGTGCCAGCAGCCGATTAGCGGACGGAGGAGAGACCCAGTACTTC
>TRBV7-8|TRBJ2-3|.|TRBD2
CASSFIAGDTQYF
TGTGCCAGCAGCTTCATAGCGGGGGATACGCAGTATTTT
>TRBV2|TRBJ1-5|.|.
CASSEVGGARQPQHF
TGTGCCAGCAGTGAAGTGGGGGGGGCGAGGCAGCCCCAGCATTTT
>TRBV30|TRBJ2-1|.|TRBD2
CAWSVHWTSGTTYEQFF
TGTGCCTGGAGTGTACATTGGACTAGCGGGACGACCTATGAGCAGTTCTTC
>TRBV4-1|TRBJ2-7|.|TRBD1
CASSLDRTGNIEQYF
TGCGCCAGCAGCCTTGACCGGACAGGGAATATCGAGCAGTACTTC
>TRBV4-1|TRBJ2-4|.|.
CASSQDGGIAKNIQYF
TGCGCCAGCAGCCAAGACGGAGGGATAGCCAAAAACATTCAGTACTTC
>TRBV5-1|TRBJ2-1|.|.
CASSLGQLSSYNEQFF
TGCGCCAGCAGCTTGGGACAGCTGAGCTCCTACAATGAGCAGTTCTTC
>TRBV19|TRBJ2-1|.|TRBD2
CASSIGLAGFYNEQFF
TGTGCCAGTAGTATCGGACTAGCGGGTTTCTACAATGAGCAGTTCTTC
>TRBV7-2|TRBJ2-1|.|TRBD2
CASSLGGGFSYNEQFF
TGTGCCAGCAGCTTAGGCGGGGGATTCTCCTACAATGAGCAGTTCTTC
>TRBV5-6|TRBJ1-1|.|TRBD1
CASSLFVDRVSRTEAFF
TGTGCCAGCAGCTTGTTTGTGGACAGGGTCTCGAGAACTGAAGCTTTCTTT
>TRBV12-2|TRBJ2-5|.|.
CASRLSGGEETQYF
TGTGCAAGTCGCTTATCGGGAGGGGAGGAGACCCAGTACTTC
>TRBV23-1|TRBJ2-7|.|TRBD2
CASSQVTSGSPPYEQYF
TGCGCCAGCAGTCAGGTGACTAGCGGAAGCCCCCCCTACGAGCAGTACTTC
>TRBV19|TRBJ1-3|.|.
CASSQDSHSGNTIYF
TGTGCCAGTAGTCAGGACAGCCACTCTGGAAACACCATATATTTT
>TRBV1|TRBJ2-1|.|.
CTSSQGSGTSGRGIYNEQFF
TGCACCAGCAGCCAAGGATCCGGGACTAGCGGGAGGGGGATATACAATGAGCAGTTCTTC
>TRBV5-1|TRBJ2-5|.|TRBD1
CASSSQGAGETQYF
TGCGCCAGCAGCTCACAGGGGGCCGGGGAGACCCAGTACTTC
>TRBV7-2|TRBJ2-3|.|TRBD2
CASSLREAGREQYF
TGTGCCAGCAGCTTACGGGAGGCCGGAAGAGAGCAGTATTTT
>TRBV7-9|TRBJ2-1|.|TRBD1
CASSFGQGWNNEQFF
TGTGCCAGCAGCTTCGGACAGGGGTGGAACAATGAGCAGTTCTTC
>TRBV6-5|TRBJ2-7|.|.
CASSYGLDSSYEQYF
TGTGCCAGCAGTTACGGGTTGGACAGCTCCTACGAGCAGTACTTC
>TRBV5-1|TRBJ2-5|once|TRBD2
CASSLEPTSGGIEQETQYF
TGCGCCAGCAGCTTGGAACCGACTAGCGGGGGGATCGAACAAGAGACCCAGTACTTC
>TRBV28|TRBJ2-5|.|TRBD1
CASRNGQGGTQYF
TGTGCCAGCAGGAACGGACAGGGTGGGACCCAGTACTTC
>TRBV21-1|TRBJ1-2|.|.
CASSKPGCRDRDCYGYTF
TGTGCCAGCAGCAAACCCGGGTGCCGGGACAGGGACTGCTATGGCTACACCTTC
>TRBV6-5|TRBJ1-2|.|TRBD1
CASSYFRTGGAGYTF
TGTGCCAGCAGTTACTTTCGGACAGGGGGGGCTGGCTACACCTTC
>TRBV9|TRBJ2-3|.|.
CASSVPRGNQAPSQYF
TGTGCCAGCAGCGTACCGAGGGGGAATCAGGCGCCCTCGCAGTATTTT
>TRBV19|TRBJ1-4|few|.
CASSTLLTTANEKLFF
TGTGCCAGTAGTACCCTTTTGACAACGGCTAATGAAAAACTGTTTTTT
>TRBV6-5|TRBJ1-4|few|.
CASSYSVAEKLFF
TGTGCCAGCAGTTACTCGGTGGCCGAAAAACTGTTTTTT
>TRBV6-5|TRBJ1-1|.|TRBD1
CASSYPGQGNTEAFF
TGTGCCAGCAGTTACCCGGGACAGGGCAACACTGAAGCTTTCTTT
>TRBV3-1/TRBV3-2|TRBJ2-7|once|.
CASSGDRYEQYF
TGTGCCAGCTCGGGGGACCGATACGAGCAGTACTTC
>TRBV5-4|TRBJ2-3|.|.
CASSFGGSTDTQYF
TGTGCCAGCAGCTTTGGGGGCAGCACAGATACGCAGTATTTT
>TRBV4-2|TRBJ2-3|.|TRBD2
CASSPGLAGGGGTDTQYF
TGTGCCAGCAGCCCGGGACTAGCGGGGGGGGGAGGCACAGATACGCAGTATTTT
>TRBV30|TRBJ1-3|.|.
CAWRGVDTIYF
TGTGCCTGGAGAGGGGTTGACACCATATATTTT
>TRBV7-6|TRBJ2-6|once|.
CASSLAPRGSGANVLTF
TGTGCCAGCAGCTTAGCGCCTCGGGGCTCTGGGGCCAACGTCCTGACTTTC
>TRBV7-6|TRBJ1-2|.|.
CASSLGGAPYGNYGYTF
TGTGCCAGCAGCTTGGGGGGGGCTCCTTATGGGAACTATGGCTACACCTTC
>TRBV9|TRBJ1-3|.|TRBD1
CASSATGSGNTIYF
TGTGCCAGCAGCGCGACAGGGTCTGGAAACACCATATATTTT
>TRBV25-1|TRBJ2-2|.|.
CANHQGSNTGELFF
TGTGCCAACCATCAGGGTTCGAACACCGGGGAGCTGTTTTTT
>TRBV30|TRBJ2-5|few|TRBD2
CAFTIAGGPGETQYF
TGTGCCTTTACCATAGCGGGAGGGCCCGGAGAGACCCAGTACTTC
>TRBV10-3|TRBJ1-1|.|.
CAISPRGQRDTEAFF
TGTGCCATCAGCCCCCGAGGACAGAGAGACACTGAAGCTTTCTTT
>TRBV7-9|TRBJ1-5|.|TRBD1
CASSLGGTGVDQPQHF
TGTGCCAGCAGCTTGGGTGGGACAGGGGTAGATCAGCCCCAGCATTTT
>TRBV2|TRBJ1-2|.|TRBD1
CASVHPDRGYYGYTF
TGTGCCAGCGTGCACCCCGACAGGGGATACTATGGCTACACCTTC
>TRBV12-3/TRBV12-4|TRBJ1-4|.|.
CASASGDKLFF
TGTGCCAGCGCCTCGGGGGATAAACTGTTTTTT
>TRBV5-4|TRBJ2-1|.|TRBD2
CASSRGLAGEGNEQFF
TGTGCCAGCAGCCGGGGACTAGCGGGAGAGGGCAATGAGCAGTTCTTC
>TRBV7-8|TRBJ1-4|.|.
CASSLSEKLFF
TGTGCCAGCAGCTTAAGCGAAAAACTGTTTTTT
>TRBV5-4|TRBJ1-2|.|TRBD1
CASSLGQVYGYTF
TGTGCCAGCAGCCTTGGACAGGTGTATGGCTACACCTTC
>TRBV6-5|TRBJ2-3|.|TRBD2
CASGMTSGGTPRQYF
TGTGCCAGCGGAATGACTAGCGGGGGGACCCCCCGCCAGTATTTT